This record concerns one TCR beta chain sequence. This sample stems from a study of T cells in Graves' hyperthyroidism and ophthalmopathy. Amplification targeted TCR beta CDR3 regions from RNA transcripts. The HTBI set primed first-round TCR CDR3 RT-PCR. TCRdb recomputed calls from the multiplex PCR reads with MiXCR, one row per CDR3 protein. The sample shows about 840,000 distinct CDR3 sequences, 35% to 40% of them seen only once. Germline V CDR1 and CDR2: DFQATT, SNEGSKA (reference sequence). V was cut by 0 bases and J by 1 base, with 13 bases left in between. This CDR3 has 15 amino acids. The genes are TRBV20-1 and TRBJ2-7; a weak D match, TRBD1 (7 bases). The specimen was blood. This TCR was sampled from a man in his late teens or twenties with Graves' hyperthyroidism. The CDR3 here is CSARDSRGESYEQYF. CDR3 nucleotide sequence: TGCAGTGCTAGAGATTCCAGGGGGGAATCCTACGAGCAGTACTTC.